These T cell receptor beta chains were read from a single sample in a study of blood T cells in healthy people across ages. One entry per CDR3 protein results from TCRdb running MiXCR on the 5' RACE reads. This table has some 1.5 million distinct CDR3 sequences, approximately 39% appearing once. The sample consisted of blood. Receptors originate from a woman in her late teens or twenties in good health. Each CDR3 is given with its conserved first and last residue. A D gene is named only where the DNA matches it firmly. Clone size is given for some rows only: seen once, a few or many times, or a class if the clone is expanded.

V gene: TRBV5-6; J gene: TRBJ1-1; clone size: .; D gene: TRBD1; CDR3 protein: CATRWQGGTEAFF; CDR3 DNA: TGTGCCACCCGTTGGCAGGGGGGCACTGAAGCTTTCTTT
V gene: TRBV29-1; J gene: TRBJ2-7; clone size: once; D gene: TRBD2; CDR3 protein: CSVDGPAGGPVGNEQYF; CDR3 DNA: TGCAGCGTTGATGGTCCAGCGGGGGGGCCTGTCGGCAATGAGCAGTACTTC
V gene: TRBV6-4; J gene: TRBJ2-1; clone size: .; D gene: .; CDR3 protein: CASSPLPESTDEQFF; CDR3 DNA: TGTGCCAGCAGTCCGCTCCCGGAGAGTACAGATGAGCAGTTCTTC
V gene: TRBV29-1; J gene: TRBJ2-3; clone size: .; D gene: TRBD1; CDR3 protein: CSVRTGGYIDGTDTQYF; CDR3 DNA: TGCAGCGTCCGGACAGGGGGGTATATAGACGGCACAGATACGCAGTATTTT
V gene: TRBV20-1; J gene: TRBJ2-1; clone size: .; D gene: .; CDR3 protein: CSISGQYNEQFF; CDR3 DNA: TGCAGTATCAGCGGGCAGTACAATGAGCAGTTCTTC
V gene: TRBV5-1; J gene: TRBJ2-2; clone size: few; D gene: TRBD2; CDR3 protein: CASSIRTSGVTGELFF; CDR3 DNA: TGCGCCAGCAGCATCAGGACTAGCGGGGTTACCGGGGAGCTGTTTTTT
V gene: TRBV2; J gene: TRBJ2-3; clone size: few; D gene: TRBD2; CDR3 protein: CASTRGWITDTQYF; CDR3 DNA: TGTGCCAGCACGCGGGGGTGGATCACAGATACGCAGTATTTT
V gene: TRBV12-3/TRBV12-4; J gene: TRBJ1-1; clone size: .; D gene: .; CDR3 protein: CASTPGGRGNTEAFF; CDR3 DNA: TGTGCCAGCACCCCTGGGGGGAGGGGAAACACTGAAGCTTTCTTT
V gene: TRBV6-6; J gene: TRBJ1-4; clone size: .; D gene: TRBD1; CDR3 protein: CASSYRWTGMNEKLIF; CDR3 DNA: TGTGCCAGCAGTTACCGTTGGACAGGCATGAACGAAAAACTGATTTTT
V gene: TRBV6-5; J gene: TRBJ1-5; clone size: .; D gene: TRBD1; CDR3 protein: CASSYWDQGGPRQPQHF; CDR3 DNA: TGTGCCAGCAGTTACTGGGACCAGGGGGGGCCTCGTCAGCCCCAGCATTTT
V gene: TRBV6-2/TRBV6-3; J gene: TRBJ2-1; clone size: .; D gene: .; CDR3 protein: CASSIGRVEQFF; CDR3 DNA: TGTGCCAGCAGTATAGGGCGCGTTGAGCAGTTCTTC
V gene: TRBV28; J gene: TRBJ2-7; clone size: .; D gene: .; CDR3 protein: CASIGQIPYEQYF; CDR3 DNA: TGTGCCAGCATCGGGCAAATCCCCTACGAGCAGTACTTC
V gene: TRBV5-1; J gene: TRBJ2-2; clone size: .; D gene: .; CDR3 protein: CASSLGLSSSGELFF; CDR3 DNA: TGCGCCAGCAGCTTGGGGTTAAGTTCTTCAGGGGAGCTGTTTTTT
V gene: TRBV7-6; J gene: TRBJ2-3; clone size: few; D gene: .; CDR3 protein: CASSFSTSTSTDTQYF; CDR3 DNA: TGTGCCAGCAGCTTTTCGACAAGCACTAGCACAGATACGCAGTATTTT
V gene: TRBV4-3; J gene: TRBJ2-3; clone size: .; D gene: TRBD2; CDR3 protein: CASSQAPSGNSDTQYF; CDR3 DNA: TGCGCCAGCAGCCAAGCGCCTAGCGGGAATTCAGATACGCAGTATTTT
V gene: TRBV7-9; J gene: TRBJ2-1; clone size: .; D gene: .; CDR3 protein: CASRPLPSPPGNEQFF; CDR3 DNA: TGTGCCAGCAGGCCACTACCTAGCCCACCGGGGAATGAGCAGTTCTTC
V gene: TRBV5-5; J gene: TRBJ2-5; clone size: few; D gene: .; CDR3 protein: CASLFGPGQGGQETQYF; CDR3 DNA: TGTGCCAGTCTATTTGGTCCGGGGCAGGGGGGCCAAGAGACCCAGTACTTC
V gene: TRBV4-3; J gene: TRBJ1-2; clone size: few; D gene: .; CDR3 protein: CASSQDLVGGQDYGYTF; CDR3 DNA: TGCGCCAGCAGCCAAGATCTTGTGGGGGGGCAGGACTATGGCTACACCTTC
V gene: TRBV6-5; J gene: TRBJ2-1; clone size: many; D gene: .; CDR3 protein: CASSYTGSYNEQFF; CDR3 DNA: TGTGCCAGCAGTTATACCGGGAGTTACAATGAGCAGTTCTTC
V gene: TRBV7-2; J gene: TRBJ1-5; clone size: once; D gene: .; CDR3 protein: CASSLERGVQPHF; CDR3 DNA: TGTGCCAGCAGCTTAGAGAGGGGAGTACAGCCGCATTTT
V gene: TRBV12-3/TRBV12-4; J gene: TRBJ1-1; clone size: .; D gene: TRBD1; CDR3 protein: CASTQGGGRAFF; CDR3 DNA: TGTGCCAGCACCCAAGGGGGCGGTAGGGCTTTCTTT
V gene: TRBV20-1; J gene: TRBJ2-3; clone size: .; D gene: TRBD2; CDR3 protein: CSVSGRAHHTQYF; CDR3 DNA: TGCAGCGTAAGCGGGAGGGCCCACCATACGCAGTATTTT
V gene: TRBV30; J gene: TRBJ2-1; clone size: .; D gene: TRBD2; CDR3 protein: CAWSVRLAGVSYNEQFF; CDR3 DNA: TGTGCCTGGAGTGTACGGCTAGCGGGGGTATCCTACAATGAGCAGTTCTTC